These 14 T cell receptor beta chains originate from one sample sequenced in a study of cytomegalovirus exposure and HLA in healthy donors. PCR primers comprised 60 Vbeta and 13 Jbeta primers. The method was immunoSEQ multiplex PCR; TCRdb's version includes in-frame clones alone and lacks a portion of them. The sample has about 260,000 clones, just under 85% seen once. Material: PBMCs. Receptor source: a middle-aged woman in good health and CMV-seropositive.

The chain carries TRBV11-3 and TRBJ2-2; perhaps TRBD2 as D (7 bases). Germline CDR1 SGHNT, CDR2 YENEEA. The CDR3 is 16 amino acids. Between the trimmed V and J ends, which lost 5 bases and 6 bases, there was a span of 19 bases. CDR3 nucleotides: TGTGCCAGCAGCCTCGGGGGGCCTAGCGATCCCGGGGAGCTGTTTTTT. Translation: CASSLGGPSDPGELFF.

The chain recombines TRBV19 with TRBJ2-2; 14 positions match TRBD2. Trimming removed 4 bases from V and 7 bases from J; junction bases left unmatched: 8. Germline V lookup: CDR1 LNHDA, CDR2 SQIVND (reference sequence). There are 17 residues in the CDR3. The CDR3 is CASSTGLAGVGGGELFF. The CDR3 coding sequence is TGTGCCAGTAGTACGGGACTAGCGGGAGTCGGGGGCGGGGAGCTGTTTTTT. The entire variable domain, with the rest obtained from reference TRBV19 and TRBJ2-2, is as follows: DGGITQSPKYLFRKEGQNVTLSCEQNLNHDAMYWYRQDPGQGLRLIYYSQIVNDFQKGDIAEGYSVSREKKESFPLTVTSAQKNPTAFYLCASSTGLAGVGGGELFFGEGSRLTVL.

The chain uses TRBV4-1 and TRBJ2-7, with 7 bases that match TRBD2. The V segment lost 0 bases and the J segment 2 bases; nucleotides outside the gene matches: 4. CDR1 is MGHRA, CDR2 YSYEKL, per germline. The CDR3 contains 15 residues. The CDR3 is CASSQEGGGPYEQYF. The CDR3 bases are TGCGCCAGCAGCCAAGAGGGGGGAGGGCCCTACGAGCAGTACTTC.

The chain couples TRBV25-1 to TRBJ2-2; D ambiguous. The CDR3 consists of 15 residues. In germline, CDR1 is MGHDK, CDR2 SYGVNS. The V end was cut by 3 bases, the J end by 0 bases, with 8 bases between. The CDR3 loop is CASSDSVPNTGELFF. CDR3 nucleotide sequence: TGTGCCAGCAGTGACTCCGTTCCGAACACCGGGGAGCTGTTTTTT.

Only one count was recorded for this clone. V is TRBV6-1 and J is TRBJ2-7; 12 positions agree with TRBD2. The CDR3 is 16 residues long. The junction had 10 bases not matched to a gene; V was cut back by 3 bases and J by 7 bases. Germline CDR1 reads MNHNS; CDR2 reads SASEGT. This CDR3 is CASSDGLAGQPGEQYF. CDR3 in DNA: TGTGCCAGCAGTGACGGACTAGCGGGACAACCGGGGGAGCAGTACTTC.

Only a few counts were recorded for this clone. V gene TRBV5-8 combines with J gene TRBJ1-6; perhaps TRBD1 as D (6 bases). From germline, CDR1 is SGHTS and CDR2 YDEGEE. V gave up 6 bases and J gave up 7 bases, with 14 bases separating them. CDR3 length: 14 residues. This CDR3 reads CASTYRVGNSPLHF. CDR3 nucleotide sequence: TGTGCCAGCACCTACAGGGTAGGGAATTCACCCCTCCACTTT.

This clone is a singleton in its sample. This chain links TRBV7-2 with TRBJ2-3, with D hard to call. The germline gives CDR1 SGHTA, CDR2 FQGNSA. The CDR3 covers 15 residues. V lost 5 bases to trimming and J lost 1 base, with 13 bases between them. The chain's CDR3 is CASSLKRGRTDTQYF. CDR3 nucleotide sequence: TGTGCCAGCAGCCTAAAGCGCGGCCGCACAGATACGCAGTATTTT.

The chain carries TRBV5-8 and TRBJ2-7; 11 bases are a match to TRBD1. Trimming took 4 bases from V and 3 from J; bases not matched to a gene: 9. Germline V gene sequence: CDR1 SGHTS, CDR2 YDEGEE. This CDR3 region has 16 residues. The CDR3 region is CASSGTGGYNNYEQYF. CDR3 bases: TGTGCCAGCAGCGGGACAGGGGGTTATAACAACTACGAGCAGTACTTC. Full variable domain (remainder filled in from reference TRBV5-8 and TRBJ2-7): EAGVTQSPTHLIKTRGQQATLRCSPISGHTSVYWYQQALGLGLQFLLWYDEGEERNRGNFPPRFSGRQFPNYSSELNVNALELEDSALYLCASSGTGGYNNYEQYFGPGTRLTVT.

The rearrangement links TRBV11-1 to TRBJ2-5, with 9 bases fitting TRBD2. V was pared by 5 bases and J by 8 bases, with 15 bases of the junction left unmatched. Germline values: CDR1 SGHAT, CDR2 FQDESV (reference sequence). This CDR3 has 16 amino acids. DNA of the CDR3: TGTGCCAGCAGCCCAGGGGCTAGCGGGACCAAAGGTACCCAGTACTTC. Amino acid sequence: CASSPGASGTKGTQYF.

J is TRBJ2-7 and V is TRBV19, with TRBD2 matching over 8 bases. Per the germline V gene, CDR1 is LNHDA and CDR2 is SQIVND (reference sequence). V lost 3 bases and J lost 2; bases outside the gene matches: 9. This CDR3 has 16 amino acids. The CDR3 region is CASSMGASGGPYEQYF. DNA for the CDR3: TGTGCCAGTAGTATGGGGGCCAGCGGGGGCCCCTACGAGCAGTACTTC. Full variable domain (missing parts from reference TRBV19 and TRBJ2-7): DGGITQSPKYLFRKEGQNVTLSCEQNLNHDAMYWYRQDPGQGLRLIYYSQIVNDFQKGDIAEGYSVSREKKESFPLTVTSAQKNPTAFYLCASSMGASGGPYEQYFGPGTRLTVT.

The chain recombines TRBV18 with TRBJ2-1; 8 bases line up with TRBD2. Germline CDR1 reads KGHSH; CDR2 reads LQKENI. The length of the CDR3 is 15 residues. V trimming: 6 bases; J trimming: 9 bases; junction bases outside the gene matches: 13. As DNA, the CDR3 is TGTGCCAGCTCCCTCGGGTCGGGGGGGTCCGGTGAGCAGTTCTTC. Its translation: CASSLGSGGSGEQFF.

The sample holds a few counts of this clone. The gene calls are TRBV7-9 and TRBJ1-1, with D maybe TRBD1 (6 bases). The germline V and J ends were trimmed by 9 bases and 4 bases, with 21 bases remaining between them. Germline V gene lookup returns CDR1 SEHNR and CDR2 FQNEAQ (reference sequence). The CDR3 has 15 amino acids. CDR3 nucleotides: TGTGCCAGTTCCGGACAGAATAAGGGGAGCACTGAAGCTTTCTTT. This encodes CASSGQNKGSTEAFF. Filled out from reference TRBV7-9 and TRBJ1-1, the complete variable domain reads DTGVSQNPRHKITKRGQNVTFRCDPISEHNRLYWYRQTLGQGPEFLTYFQNEAQLEKSRLLSDRFSAERPKGSFSTLEIQRTEQGDSAMYLCASSGQNKGSTEAFFGQGTRLTVV.

The chain uses TRBV4-2 and TRBJ2-3; D is perhaps TRBD1 (5 bases). V dropped 1 base and J dropped 7 bases, with 9 bases sitting between them. CDR1 is LGHNA, CDR2 YNFKEQ, per germline. The CDR3 spans 13 residues. CDR3 loop: CASSQGQGNTQYF. The CDR3 bases are TGTGCCAGCAGCCAAGGTCAGGGAAATACGCAGTATTTT.

The rearrangement uses TRBV4-2 and TRBJ2-1; D is undetermined. The germline CDR1 and CDR2 sequences are LGHNA and YNFKEQ. The length of the CDR3 is 13 residues. V was trimmed by 3 bases and J by 12 bases, leaving 15 bases between them. The CDR3 DNA follows: TGTGCCAGCAGCCATGCGACCGATTCGGGGCAGTTCTTC. Amino acids: CASSHATDSGQFF.